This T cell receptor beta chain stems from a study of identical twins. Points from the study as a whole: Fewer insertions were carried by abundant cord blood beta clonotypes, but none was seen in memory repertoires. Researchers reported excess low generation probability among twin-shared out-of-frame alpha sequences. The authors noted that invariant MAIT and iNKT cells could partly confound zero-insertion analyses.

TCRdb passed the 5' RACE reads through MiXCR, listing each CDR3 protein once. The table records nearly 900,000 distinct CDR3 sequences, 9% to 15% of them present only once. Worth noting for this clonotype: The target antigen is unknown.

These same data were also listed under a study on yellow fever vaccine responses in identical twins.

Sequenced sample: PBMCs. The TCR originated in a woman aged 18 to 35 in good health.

As DNA, the CDR3 is TGCGCCAGCAGCAACCCAAGGACTAGCTCCTACAATGAGCAGTTCTTC. Encoded protein: CASSNPRTSSYNEQFF. V gene TRBV4-1 combines with J gene TRBJ2-1; 7 bases agree with TRBD2. The CDR3 extends over 16 amino acids. The V gene end was trimmed by 5 bases and the J gene end by 0 bases; junction bases not matched to a gene: 7. The V gene's germline CDR1 is MGHRA and CDR2 YSYEKL.